A selection of T cell receptor beta chains follows, all from one sample in a study of cytomegalovirus exposure and HLA in healthy donors. The data were produced by immunoSEQ multiplex PCR, yet TCRdb's version contains in-frame clones alone and is incomplete. Here the sample table reports roughly 50,000 clones. The sequencing sample was made of PBMCs. These receptors were obtained from a woman aged 55-70 years in good health and CMV-seropositive. Each CDR3 is given with its conserved first and last residue. A D gene is named only where the DNA matches it firmly.

CDR3: CASSRPGYGYTF
DNA: TGTGCCAGCTCACGGCCGGGCTATGGCTACACCTTC
J: TRBJ1-2
D: NA
V: TRBV18

CDR3: CAAAVGGYNSPLHF
DNA: TGTGCCGCCGCCGTCGGGGGCTATAATTCACCCCTCCACTTT
J: TRBJ1-6
D: NA
V: TRBV6-5

CDR3: CASSLRTGGNEKLFF
DNA: TGTGCCAGCTCACTAAGGACAGGGGGAAATGAAAAACTGTTTTTT
J: TRBJ1-4
D: TRBD1
V: TRBV18

CDR3: CASSTQGSGNTIYF
DNA: TGTGCCAGCAGTACTCAGGGTTCGGGAAACACCATATATTTT
J: TRBJ1-3
D: NA
V: TRBV6-5

CDR3: CASSQFTLEGREETQYF
DNA: TGCGCCAGCAGCCAATTTACGTTAGAAGGCAGGGAAGAGACCCAGTACTTC
J: TRBJ2-5
D: NA
V: TRBV4-1

CDR3: CSARGGGEAFF
DNA: TGCAGTGCTAGAGGGGGGGGTGAAGCTTTCTTT
J: TRBJ1-1
D: NA
V: TRBV20-1

CDR3: CASRTGSGVNQPQHF
DNA: TGTGCCAGCAGGACAGGCAGTGGGGTAAATCAGCCCCAGCATTTT
J: TRBJ1-5
D: NA
V: TRBV2

CDR3: CASSLQGAQGEQYF
DNA: TGCGCCAGCAGCTTGCAGGGGGCGCAGGGTGAGCAGTACTTC
J: TRBJ2-7
D: TRBD1
V: TRBV5-1

CDR3: CASSQDGYWDTEAFF
DNA: TGTGCCAGCAGCCAAGACGGGTATTGGGACACTGAAGCTTTCTTT
J: TRBJ1-1
D: NA
V: TRBV14

CDR3: CASSSRGQGTDTQYF
DNA: TGTGCCAGCAGTTCCCGTGGACAGGGGACAGATACGCAGTATTTT
J: TRBJ2-3
D: TRBD1
V: TRBV27

CDR3: CASSPGTGRQETQYF
DNA: TGCGCCAGCAGCCCAGGGACAGGTAGACAAGAGACCCAGTACTTC
J: TRBJ2-5
D: TRBD1
V: TRBV5-1

CDR3: CASRLGQDTGELFF
DNA: TGTGCCAGCAGGCTTGGCCAGGACACCGGGGAGCTGTTTTTT
J: TRBJ2-2
D: NA
V: TRBV5-4

CDR3: CASSEGRGGYTF
DNA: TGTGCCAGCAGTGAGGGTCGCGGGGGCTACACCTTC
J: TRBJ1-2
D: NA
V: TRBV25-1

CDR3: CASSSGGALTTFQETQYF
DNA: TGTGCCAGCAGCTCGGGGGGGGCTCTAACAACCTTCCAAGAGACCCAGTACTTC
J: TRBJ2-5
D: TRBD2
V: TRBV11-3

CDR3: CASSLGDSAYEQYF
DNA: TGCGCCAGCAGCCTGGGGGACAGCGCCTACGAGCAGTACTTC
J: TRBJ2-7
D: TRBD1
V: TRBV5-1

CDR3: CASSRTGYEQYF
DNA: TGTGCCAGCAGTCGGACAGGGTACGAGCAGTACTTC
J: TRBJ2-7
D: TRBD1
V: TRBV28

CDR3: CASSWTANTEAFF
DNA: TGCGCCAGCAGCTGGACAGCGAACACTGAAGCTTTCTTT
J: TRBJ1-1
D: NA
V: TRBV5-1

CDR3: CATSRPGGAYEQYF
DNA: TGTGCCACCAGCAGACCGGGGGGCGCCTACGAGCAGTACTTC
J: TRBJ2-7
D: NA
V: TRBV15

CDR3: CASSPPAPNTEAFF
DNA: TGTGCCAGCTCACCACCAGCGCCGAACACTGAAGCTTTCTTT
J: TRBJ1-1
D: NA
V: TRBV18

CDR3: CASSQLSGVNEQFF
DNA: TGTGCCAGCAGCCAACTGAGCGGTGTTAATGAGCAGTTCTTC
J: TRBJ2-1
D: NA
V: TRBV4-2

CDR3: CASRGQASNEKLFF
DNA: TGTGCCAGCAGGGGACAGGCCAGTAATGAAAAACTGTTTTTT
J: TRBJ1-4
D: TRBD1
V: TRBV2

CDR3: CASSFQGRAYEQYF
DNA: TGCGCCAGCAGCTTCCAGGGTCGCGCCTACGAGCAGTACTTC
J: TRBJ2-7
D: NA
V: TRBV5-1

CDR3: CASSLRGPSAEIQYF
DNA: TGTGCCAGCAGCCTCAGGGGGCCAAGCGCGGAGATTCAGTACTTC
J: TRBJ2-4
D: TRBD1
V: TRBV6-5

CDR3: CASSQEMAGQQFF
DNA: TGCGCCAGCAGCCAAGAAATGGCAGGCCAGCAGTTCTTC
J: TRBJ2-1
D: NA
V: TRBV4-1

CDR3: CASSEARGVGETQYF
DNA: TGTGCCAGCAGTGAAGCGCGGGGGGTGGGGGAGACCCAGTACTTC
J: TRBJ2-5
D: TRBD2
V: TRBV2

CDR3: CATSRDAYLGSPLHF
DNA: TGTGCCACCAGCAGAGATGCCTACCTCGGGTCACCCCTCCACTTT
J: TRBJ1-6
D: NA
V: TRBV15

CDR3: CASSLGTQAYEQYF
DNA: TGTGCCAGCAGCTTAGGTACACAGGCCTACGAGCAGTACTTC
J: TRBJ2-7
D: NA
V: TRBV7-9

CDR3: CASSFAGDIQYF
DNA: TGTGCCAGCAGCTTCGCCGGGGACATTCAGTACTTC
J: TRBJ2-4
D: NA
V: TRBV7-9

CDR3: CASSRTGGGSDTQYF
DNA: TGTGCCAGCAGTCGGACAGGGGGCGGGTCAGATACGCAGTATTTT
J: TRBJ2-3
D: TRBD1
V: TRBV6-5

CDR3: CASSRGRDTEAFF
DNA: TGTGCCAGCAGCAGGGGAAGGGACACTGAAGCTTTCTTT
J: TRBJ1-1
D: NA
V: TRBV11-2